This T cell receptor (beta chain) was identified during a study of post-analysis software for immune sequencing data. At the level of the study: Progressive-relapsing, secondary progressive and relapsing-remitting multiple sclerosis were among the disease courses included. Findings and caveats of the study: Controls showed lower frequencies than patients for roughly five TRBV segments, and TRBV5-6, TRBV5-1 and TRBV20-1 were among these.

The CDR3 spans 14 residues. Germline assignment: CDR1 SGDLS and CDR2 YYNGEE. V was clipped by 4 bases and J by 0 bases, with 11 bases between them. cDNA libraries of TCR beta carried unique molecular identifiers. Between roughly 0.9 and 11 million T cells gave rise to 500,000 to 600,000 cDNA molecules. TCRdb processed the PCR reads anew with MiXCR; each CDR3 protein has one entry. The sample lists 750,000 to 950,000 distinct CDR3 sequences; around 53% were seen once. In this sample, this clonotype turned up a few times. Its cognate antigen is unknown. This chain connects TRBV9 to TRBJ2-7; D tentatively fits TRBD1 or TRBD2 (5 bases each). The receptor's source is a girl aged 5-17 years with multiple sclerosis. The specimen sequenced was blood. DNA for the CDR3: TGTGCCAGCAGCCCCCAGAGGGGCTCCTACGAGCAGTACTTC. This gives the protein CASSPQRGSYEQYF. Full variable domain (remainder filled in from reference TRBV9 and TRBJ2-7): DSGVTQTPKHLITATGQRVTLRCSPRSGDLSVYWYQQSLDQGLQFLIQYYNGEERAKGNILERFSAQQFPDLHSELNLSSLELGDSALYFCASSPQRGSYEQYFGPGTRLTVT.